These 22 T cell receptor beta chains were all obtained from the same sample, sequenced in a study of T cells in Graves' hyperthyroidism and ophthalmopathy. There were TCR beta CDR3 regions amplified from RNA transcripts. An initial round of RT-PCR targeting the TCR CDR3 relied on the HTBI primer set. TCRdb used MiXCR to reprocess the multiplex PCR reads, holding one entry per CDR3 protein. The repertoire has fewer than 850,000 distinct CDR3 sequences, 17% of them found once; the top ten carry around 15%. The sample taken for sequencing was blood. The receptor set was obtained from a man between 50 and 59 years old with Graves' hyperthyroidism.

The chain employs TRBV25-1 and TRBJ2-3; 8 bases agree with TRBD2. V dropped 6 bases and J dropped 4; count of bases not matched to a gene: 9. CDR3 length: 15 amino acids. CDR1 MGHDK and CDR2 SYGVNS come from the germline V gene. The CDR3 region has the DNA TGTGCCAGCAGAAGAGCGGGAGTCGGGGCAGATACGCAGTATTTT. As protein: CASRRAGVGADTQYF.

This clonotype was counted at least ten times. In DNA, the CDR3 is TGTGCCAGCAGTTATTGGGGGACGGGATATAATTCACCCCTCCACTTT. Translation: CASSYWGTGYNSPLHF. This rearrangement joins TRBV6-1 to TRBJ1-6; D may be TRBD1 (5 bases). Between the trimmed V and J ends, which lost 5 bases and 4 bases, there was a span of 15 bases. Germline V gene sequence: CDR1 MNHNS, CDR2 SASEGT. CDR3 length equals 16 residues.

This clonotype was counted ten times or more. The chain is built from TRBV7-3 and TRBJ2-1; no clear D. Trimming removed 1 base at V and 6 bases at J, with 4 bases between. Germline CDR1 reads SGHTA; CDR2 reads FQGTGA. The CDR3 totals 12 residues. CDR3 region: CASSLIGNEQFF. The DNA for the CDR3 is TGTGCCAGCAGCTTAATAGGCAATGAGCAGTTCTTC. The variable domain in full, completed from reference TRBV7-3 and TRBJ2-1, reads GAGVSQTPSNKVTEKGKYVELRCDPISGHTALYWYRQSLGQGPEFLIYFQGTGAADDSGLPNDRFFAVRPEGSVSTLKIQRTERGDSAVYLCASSLIGNEQFFGPGTRLTVL.

This clonotype was detected a few times. The chain joins TRBV5-6 to TRBJ2-7, with 7 bases fitting TRBD2. Losses at the gene ends were 4 bases for V and 6 bases for J; bases not matched to a gene: 13. Germline assignment: CDR1 SGHDT and CDR2 YYEEEE. CDR3 length equals 15 residues. The CDR3 nucleotides are TGTGCCAGCAGCGCCAAAGGGAGGGGAGAACGCGAGCAGTACTTC. This sequence encodes CASSAKGRGEREQYF.

The V call is TRBV7-3, the J call TRBJ2-7, with D perhaps assigned TRBD1 or TRBD2 (5 bases each). The germline V and J ends were trimmed by 2 bases and 9 bases, with 23 bases remaining between them. CDR1 and CDR2 (germline): SGHTA, FQGTGA. CDR3 length: 16 residues. CDR3 bases: TGTGCCAGCAGCTTATACTCGGGACGAACTAACCACGGGCAGTACTTC. Its protein product is CASSLYSGRTNHGQYF.

The rearrangement uses TRBV3-1 and TRBJ1-1; 10 nucleotides match TRBD1. The CDR3 runs to 15 residues. V gave up 4 bases and J gave up 5 bases; unmatched junction bases: 7. Germline assignment: CDR1 LGHDT and CDR2 YNNKEL (reference sequence). CDR3 in DNA: TGTGCCAGCAGCCGTGAGACAGGGGGCTGGACTGAAGCTTTCTTT. It codes for CASSRETGGWTEAFF.

This rearrangement joins TRBV6-1 to TRBJ2-1, with TRBD1 matching over 9 bases. Germline V gene data show CDR1 as MNHNS and CDR2 as SASEGT. The CDR3 length is 15 residues. Losses at the gene ends were 6 bases for V and 5 bases for J; bases not matched to a gene: 8. The chain's CDR3 is CASSPGQGSNNEQFF. DNA of the CDR3: TGTGCCAGCAGCCCGGGACAGGGTTCCAACAATGAGCAGTTCTTC.

The chain recombines TRBV27 with TRBJ2-7, with 9 bases matching TRBD1. The length of the CDR3 is 14 residues. The trim removed 5 bases at V and 6 bases at J, leaving 8 bases unmatched. Germline CDR1 and CDR2: MNHEY and SMNVEV (reference sequence). The CDR3 nucleotides read TGTGCCAGCAGTACCCCGGGACAGGGTTCCGAGCAGTACTTC. As protein: CASSTPGQGSEQYF.

V is TRBV20-1 and J is TRBJ2-5; TRBD1 aligns across 9 bases. CDR1 and CDR2 from the germline V gene are DFQATT and SNEGSKA (reference sequence). This CDR3 region has 14 residues. V was clipped by 0 bases and J by 7 bases; unmatched bases: 6. CDR3 sequence: CSARDWDRAGTQYF. The CDR3 DNA sequence: TGCAGTGCTAGAGATTGGGACAGGGCGGGGACCCAGTACTTC.

This clonotype was counted only a few times. The gene calls are TRBV7-3 and TRBJ2-2, with a tentative D call TRBD1 (5 bases). Germline V CDR1 and CDR2: SGHTA, FQGTGA. Trimming pared 5 bases from V and 6 bases from J, leaving 7 bases between. The CDR3 consists of 12 residues. For the CDR3, the DNA is TGTGCCAGCAGCAAAGGGGCCGGGGAGCTGTTTTTT. This encodes CASSKGAGELFF.

V is TRBV3-1 and J is TRBJ2-7; 14 bases map to TRBD2. The J segment lost 7 bases and the V segment lost 5 bases, leaving 7 bases of the junction unmatched. Germline V gene lookup returns CDR1 LGHDT and CDR2 YNNKEL (reference sequence). This CDR3 comprises 15 residues. The CDR3 is CASSFPGLAGDEQYF. As DNA, the CDR3 is TGTGCCAGCAGCTTCCCGGGACTAGCGGGAGATGAGCAGTACTTC.

This clonotype showed up many times. The V and J genes are TRBV7-9 and TRBJ2-1, with D possibly called TRBD1 or TRBD2 (5 bases each). The CDR3 is made up of 18 amino acids. V was cut by 5 bases and J by 0 bases, with 20 bases left in between. Per germline, CDR1 SEHNR and CDR2 FQNEAQ (reference sequence). Here the CDR3 reads CASSHAAGTTLSYNEQFF. The CDR3 nucleotides read TGTGCCAGCAGCCACGCGGCCGGGACGACTCTCTCCTACAATGAGCAGTTCTTC.

There are a few counts of this clonotype. The V and J genes are TRBV5-1 and TRBJ2-7, with 8 bases fitting TRBD2. The CDR3 covers 15 residues. Germline CDR1 SGHRS, CDR2 YFSETQ. Losses at the gene ends were 1 base for V and 4 bases for J; bases not matched to a gene: 7. The DNA for the CDR3 is TGCGCCAGCAGCTTGATTCCCGGGAGGGAGTACGAGCAGTACTTC. This sequence encodes CASSLIPGREYEQYF.

This clonotype was detected a few times. The chain carries TRBV5-6 and TRBJ2-7; 12 nucleotides agree with TRBD2. The CDR3 extends over 16 amino acids. Trimming removed 4 bases from V and 1 base from J; junction bases left unmatched: 6. The germline gives CDR1 SGHDT, CDR2 YYEEEE. The CDR3, as DNA: TGTGCCAGCAGCGGGTGGACTAGCGGGGTGTCCTACGAGCAGTACTTC. Its protein is CASSGWTSGVSYEQYF.

This clonotype was counted many times. The chain has TRBV9 and TRBJ2-5; unclear D gene. This CDR3 region has 14 residues. Germline CDR1 SGDLS, CDR2 YYNGEE. V was clipped by 0 bases and J by 5 bases, with 11 bases between them. The CDR3 protein is CASSVDFAWETQYF. CDR3 nucleotides: TGTGCCAGCAGCGTAGATTTTGCTTGGGAGACCCAGTACTTC.

The table lists this clonotype with a few counts. This sequence may be a read error, since a much larger clone differs from it by one base. The V and J genes are TRBV28 and TRBJ2-2; 7 bases align to TRBD1. The germline gives CDR1 MDHEN, CDR2 SYDVKM. Germline trimming cut 3 bases from V and 6 bases from J; bases unmatched to any gene: 7. The CDR3 sequence is 15 residues long. The CDR3 here is CASSFSARGSGELFF. The CDR3 DNA is TGTGCCAGCAGTTTTTCGGCCAGGGGGTCCGGGGAGCTGTTTTTT.

The table lists this clonotype with a few counts. V and J are TRBV20-1 and TRBJ2-1; 8 positions agree with TRBD2. V lost 6 bases and J lost 1; bases outside the gene matches: 8. The germline CDR1 and CDR2 sequences are DFQATT and SNEGSKA (reference sequence). There are 15 residues in the CDR3. The CDR3 loop is CSASGLDTSYNEQFF. The CDR3 nucleotides are TGCAGTGCCTCGGGACTAGATACTTCCTACAATGAGCAGTTCTTC.

This clonotype was observed a handful of times. The chain couples TRBV6-1 to TRBJ1-4; maybe TRBD1 (5 bases). The CDR3 loop spans 14 amino acids. The germline CDR1 and CDR2 sequences are MNHNS and SASEGT. V was cut by 7 bases and J by 7 bases, with 16 bases left in between. The CDR3 DNA sequence: TGTGCCAGCACCCAAGGGACGGTGGGTGAAAAACTGTTTTTT. It yields the protein CASTQGTVGEKLFF.

This clonotype has ten or more counts. This rearrangement joins TRBV28 to TRBJ2-1; 15 bases line up with TRBD2. CDR3 length: 17 residues. Germline lookup yields CDR1 MDHEN and CDR2 SYDVKM. The trim removed 4 bases at V and 7 bases at J, leaving 8 bases unmatched. The CDR3, as DNA: TGTGCCAGCAGTTCTGTTGGACTAGCGGGAGGGCCGAATGAGCAGTTCTTC. It translates to CASSSVGLAGGPNEQFF.

This clonotype occurred a few times. V is TRBV6-2 or TRBV6-3 and J is TRBJ2-1; a possible D gene is TRBD2 (5 bases). Trimming stripped 6 bases from V and 6 bases from J, with 21 bases between. The CDR3 runs 16 residues. In germline, CDR1 is MNHEY, CDR2 SVGEGT. This CDR3 is CASRYPAVWGANEQFF. For the CDR3, the DNA is TGTGCCAGCAGGTACCCGGCGGTGTGGGGAGCCAATGAGCAGTTCTTC.

This chain links TRBV19 with TRBJ1-2; the D gene is possibly TRBD1 (6 bases). Germline loops: CDR1 LNHDA, CDR2 SQIVND (reference sequence). This CDR3 region has 14 residues. Trimming removed 6 bases from V and 5 bases from J, with 16 bases in between. The CDR3 here is CASRLDSLSYGYTF. The CDR3 coding sequence is TGTGCCAGTAGACTGGACAGCCTATCATATGGCTACACCTTC.

This clonotype was seen many times. This chain joins TRBV14 and TRBJ2-1; the match to TRBD2 covers 8 bases. This CDR3 region has 16 residues. The germline V gene has CDR1 SGHDN and CDR2 FVKESK. The V gene end was trimmed by 4 bases and the J gene end by 1 base; junction bases not matched to a gene: 6. CDR3 nucleotide sequence: TGTGCCAGCAGCCTACTAGCGGAAACGTCCTACAATGAGCAGTTCTTC. It yields the protein CASSLLAETSYNEQFF.